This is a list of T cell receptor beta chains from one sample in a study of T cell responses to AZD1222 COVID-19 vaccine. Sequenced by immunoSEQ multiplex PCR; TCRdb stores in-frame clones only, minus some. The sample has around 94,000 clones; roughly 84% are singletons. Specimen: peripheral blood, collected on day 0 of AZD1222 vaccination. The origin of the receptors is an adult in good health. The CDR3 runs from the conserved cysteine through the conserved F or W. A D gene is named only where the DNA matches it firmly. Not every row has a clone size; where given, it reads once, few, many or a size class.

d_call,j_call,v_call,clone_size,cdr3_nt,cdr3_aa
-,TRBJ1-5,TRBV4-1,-,TGCGCCAGCAGCCCCGACGGGAATCAGCCCCAGCATTTT,CASSPDGNQPQHF
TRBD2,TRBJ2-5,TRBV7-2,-,TGTGCCAGCAGCTTAGAATCGGGGGGGCGGGAGACCCAGTACTTC,CASSLESGGRETQYF
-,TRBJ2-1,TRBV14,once,TGTGCCAGCAGCCAACGGTCGCGGCCCTACAATGAGCAGTTCTTC,CASSQRSRPYNEQFF
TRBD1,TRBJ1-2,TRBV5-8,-,TGTGCCAGCAGCTTGGTGGGGACAGGGGACGACTATGGCTACACCTTC,CASSLVGTGDDYGYTF
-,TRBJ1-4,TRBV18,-,TGTGCCAGCTCACCGTCGACAACTAATGAAAAACTGTTTTTT,CASSPSTTNEKLFF
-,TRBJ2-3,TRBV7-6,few,TGTGCCAGCAGCTTAGGTCCTACCACGCAGTATTTT,CASSLGPTTQYF
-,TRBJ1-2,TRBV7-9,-,TGTGCCAGCAGCTTACACAGTGTAGATGGCTACACCTTC,CASSLHSVDGYTF
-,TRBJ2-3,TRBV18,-,TGTGCCAGCTCACCACACTACAGGGATACGCAGTATTTT,CASSPHYRDTQYF
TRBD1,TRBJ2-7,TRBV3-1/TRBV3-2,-,TGTGCCAGCAGCAAGACAGGGTTAGTTTACGAGCAGTACTTC,CASSKTGLVYEQYF
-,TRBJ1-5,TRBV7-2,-,TGTGCCAGCAGTCAGGTCCACGGCAATCAGCCCCAGCATTTT,CASSQVHGNQPQHF
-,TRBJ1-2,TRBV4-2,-,TGTGCCAGCAGCCAAGGGTTTGAGGGGAACTATGGCTACACCTTC,CASSQGFEGNYGYTF
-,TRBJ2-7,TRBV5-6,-,TGTGCCAGCAGCTTGGCCGGAGGCAGGACCTACGAGCAGTACTTC,CASSLAGGRTYEQYF
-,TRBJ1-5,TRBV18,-,TGTGCCAGCTCACCACAACAGGGCGGCTTGTCGGGCAATCAGCCCCAGCATTTT,CASSPQQGGLSGNQPQHF
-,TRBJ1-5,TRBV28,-,TGTGCCAGCAGTTGGGGGACTCAGCCCCAGCATTTT,CASSWGTQPQHF
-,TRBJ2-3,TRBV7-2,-,TGTGCCAGCAGCGCAGTGGGACTCAAGACAGATACGCAGTATTTT,CASSAVGLKTDTQYF
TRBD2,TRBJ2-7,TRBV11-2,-,TGTGCCAGCAGCTTAGAAGCGGGAGTAACGGAGCAGTACTTC,CASSLEAGVTEQYF
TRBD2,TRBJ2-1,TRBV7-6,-,TGTGCCAGCAGCTTAGTGGGACTAGCGGGGGGATCCTACAATGAGCAGTTCTTC,CASSLVGLAGGSYNEQFF
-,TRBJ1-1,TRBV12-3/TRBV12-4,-,TGTGCCAGCAGCCGCCCGAACACTGAAGCTTTCTTT,CASSRPNTEAFF
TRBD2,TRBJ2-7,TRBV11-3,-,TGTGCCAGCAGCTCGAGCGGGATAGTCGAGCAGTACTTC,CASSSSGIVEQYF
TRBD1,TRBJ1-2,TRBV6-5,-,TGTGCCAGCAGTTACGCAGGGGGCGCAAACTATGGCTACACCTTC,CASSYAGGANYGYTF
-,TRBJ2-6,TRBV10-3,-,TGTGCCATCGGAGGGGGGGCTACTGGGGCCAACGTCCTGACTTTC,CAIGGGATGANVLTF
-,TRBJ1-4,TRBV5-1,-,TGCGCCAGCAGCTGGAACAGTGGAGGGGGTGAAAAACTGTTTTTT,CASSWNSGGGEKLFF
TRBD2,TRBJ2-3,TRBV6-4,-,TGTGCCAGCAGCGAGAGACTAGCGGGAGTTGATACGCAGTATTTT,CASSERLAGVDTQYF
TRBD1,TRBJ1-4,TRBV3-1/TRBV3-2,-,TGTGCCAGCAGCCAAGGGACAGGGGTACGGGAAAAACTGTTTTTT,CASSQGTGVREKLFF
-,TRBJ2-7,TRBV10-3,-,TGTGCCATCAGTGAAAGAGACTACGAGCAGTACTTC,CAISERDYEQYF
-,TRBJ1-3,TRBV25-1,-,TGTGCCAGCAGTGAACAGGGGAACTCTGGAAACACCATATATTTT,CASSEQGNSGNTIYF
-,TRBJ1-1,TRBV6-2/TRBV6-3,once,TGTGCCAGCAGTTACACCTCCAACACTGAAGCTTTCTTT,CASSYTSNTEAFF
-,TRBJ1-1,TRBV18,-,TGTGCCAGCTCACCAACAGTTTCGAACACTGAAGCTTTCTTT,CASSPTVSNTEAFF
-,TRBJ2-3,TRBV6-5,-,TGTGCCAGCAGGGCTAGCACAGATACGCAGTATTTT,CASRASTDTQYF
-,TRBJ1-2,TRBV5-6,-,TGTGCCAGCAGCTTGCCTTACAGGGTCCATGGCTACACCTTC,CASSLPYRVHGYTF
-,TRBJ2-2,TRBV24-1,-,TGTGCCACCAGCTGGGACACCGCGAACACCGGGGAGCTGTTTTTT,CATSWDTANTGELFF
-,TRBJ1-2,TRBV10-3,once,TGTGCCATCAGTCAGCAGAATGCTGGCTACACCTTC,CAISQQNAGYTF
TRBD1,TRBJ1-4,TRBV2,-,TGTGCCAGAGGAGGACAGGGAGGCGAAAAACTGTTTTTT,CARGGQGGEKLFF
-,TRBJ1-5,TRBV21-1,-,TGTGCCAGCAGCAAAGCGTGGAGGAATCAGCCCCAGCATTTT,CASSKAWRNQPQHF
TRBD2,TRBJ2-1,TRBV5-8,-,TGTGCCAGCAGCGCCAACCGACTAGCGGGGGGGCCGCACAATGAGCAGTTCTTC,CASSANRLAGGPHNEQFF
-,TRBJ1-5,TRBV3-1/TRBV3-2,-,TGTGCCAGCAGCCTTCTATCGGATCATCAGCCCCAGCATTTT,CASSLLSDHQPQHF
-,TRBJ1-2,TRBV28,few,TGTGCCAGCAGGTTAGACAGCCAAAACTATGGCTACACCTTC,CASRLDSQNYGYTF
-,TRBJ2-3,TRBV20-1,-,TGCAGTGCTAGTCCTTACACAGATACGCAGTATTTT,CSASPYTDTQYF
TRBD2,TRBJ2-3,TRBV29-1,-,TGCAGCGCCATTCTTAGCGGGGGGCATCTAGATACGCAGTATTTT,CSAILSGGHLDTQYF
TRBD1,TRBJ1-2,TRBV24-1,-,TGTGCCACCAGTGATGCCGGGACAGGGAATGGCTACACCTTC,CATSDAGTGNGYTF
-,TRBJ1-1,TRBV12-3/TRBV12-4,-,TGTGCCAGCATTAAGGGGCGGTCGGTTGGGGCTTTCTTT,CASIKGRSVGAFF
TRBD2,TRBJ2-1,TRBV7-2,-,TGTGCCAGCAGCTTAGCCCCCCTAGCGGGAGGTTGGAATGAGCAGTTCTTC,CASSLAPLAGGWNEQFF
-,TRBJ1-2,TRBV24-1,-,TGTGCCACCAGTGACCGCAGGGAGGACTATGGCTACACCTTC,CATSDRREDYGYTF
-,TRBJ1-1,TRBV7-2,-,TGTGCCAGCAGCTTAGTGGCCAGGAACACTGAAGCTTTCTTT,CASSLVARNTEAFF
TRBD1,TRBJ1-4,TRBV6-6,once,TGTGCCAGCAGTTACCGACAGGGGGGGCCTAATGAAAAACTGTTTTTT,CASSYRQGGPNEKLFF
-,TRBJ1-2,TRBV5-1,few,TGCGCCAGCAGCCCCCAGAAGACAGATATCTATGGCTACACCTTC,CASSPQKTDIYGYTF
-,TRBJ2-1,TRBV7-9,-,TGTGCCAGCAGCTCACTAGAGCAGCGCAATGAGCAGTTCTTC,CASSSLEQRNEQFF
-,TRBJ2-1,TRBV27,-,TGTGCCAGCTATAAGTTTGGAGGTTACAATGAGCAGTTCTTC,CASYKFGGYNEQFF